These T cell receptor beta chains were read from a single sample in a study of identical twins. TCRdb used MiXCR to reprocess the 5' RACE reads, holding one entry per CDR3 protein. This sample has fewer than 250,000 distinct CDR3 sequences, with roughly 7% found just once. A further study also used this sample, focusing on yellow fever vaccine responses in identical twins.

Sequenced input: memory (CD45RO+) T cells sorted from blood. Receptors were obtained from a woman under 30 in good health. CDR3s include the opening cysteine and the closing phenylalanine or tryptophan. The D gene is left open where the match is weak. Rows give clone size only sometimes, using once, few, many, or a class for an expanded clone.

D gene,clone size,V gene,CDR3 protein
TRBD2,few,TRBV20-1,CSASLAGAEQFF
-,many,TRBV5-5,CASSHAVSVSGANVLTF
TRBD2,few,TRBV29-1,CSVDRGGANAGELFF
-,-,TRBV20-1,CSARVVEEQFF
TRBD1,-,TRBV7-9,CASSRTGGGNTEAFF
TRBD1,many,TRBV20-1,CSARGFPGQGDPNYGYTF
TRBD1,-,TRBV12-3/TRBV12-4,CAISLLRRGLFVNTGELFF
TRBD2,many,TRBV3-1,CASSQDSAGGRNEQFF
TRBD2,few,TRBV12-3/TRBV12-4,CASSFWASGQETQYF
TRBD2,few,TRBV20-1,CSARDPRQTSGRFDEQFF
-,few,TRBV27,CASSTTWGPGLVRFF
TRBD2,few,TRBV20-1,CSATRDYSGRGAKNIQYF
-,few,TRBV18,CASSPLDGRVDYGYTF
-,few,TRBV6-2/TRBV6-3,CASSYGDVGELFF
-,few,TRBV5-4,CASSPTRTDTQYF
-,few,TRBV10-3,CAISESPGSNTEAFF
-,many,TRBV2,CASSWEGSYGYTF
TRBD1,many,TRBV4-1,CASSVDRAIGGAFF
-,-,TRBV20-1,CSAIPGGAHNEQFF
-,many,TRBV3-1,CASSPARNEQYF
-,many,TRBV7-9,CASSLFGGSEQYF
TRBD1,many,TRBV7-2,CASSPGGFNTDTQYF
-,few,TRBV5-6,CASSLQGGRYNEQFF
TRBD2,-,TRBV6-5,CASSYSSLAGYEQYF
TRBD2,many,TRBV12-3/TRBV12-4,CASSPTSARTDTQYF
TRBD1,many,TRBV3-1,CASSYGTGGSGELFF
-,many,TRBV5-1,CASSLTGRRDEQFF
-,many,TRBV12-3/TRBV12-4,CASSLRVAGNTIYF
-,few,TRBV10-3,CAISEQVQETQYF
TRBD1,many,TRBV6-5,CASSYSMRDSLLLQETQYF
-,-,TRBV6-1,CASTVEPNTGELFF
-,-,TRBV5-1,CASSPADKSSYNEQFF
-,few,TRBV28,CASTQRGEGNQPQHF
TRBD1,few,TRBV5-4,CASSLGTGPGGNTIYF
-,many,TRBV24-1,CATRQGREQFF
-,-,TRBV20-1,CSARDVVPSGDTQYF
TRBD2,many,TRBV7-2,CASSLALAGNNEQFF
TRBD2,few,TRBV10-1,CASSPDPGTSGGYEQFF
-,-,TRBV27,CASSSLVAKNIQYF
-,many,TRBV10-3,CAISEPGNQPQHF
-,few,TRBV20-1,CSASEGAGYNEQFF
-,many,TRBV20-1,CSVASSDEQFF
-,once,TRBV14,CASSQISTGELFF
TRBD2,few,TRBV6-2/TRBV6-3,CASSYSWTSGSSHEQYF
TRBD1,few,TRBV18,CASSEQGRSTGELFF
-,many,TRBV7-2,CASSPVGVPYYEQYF
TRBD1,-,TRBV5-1,CASSLAYTGGSYNEQFF
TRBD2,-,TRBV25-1,CASSDWRERGGQETQYF
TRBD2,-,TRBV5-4,CASSPGTSGAGELFF
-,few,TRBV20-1,CSAREGAGRGNTQYF
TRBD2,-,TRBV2,CASSDGGRKETQYF
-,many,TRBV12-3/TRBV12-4,CASRGRGGSTDTQYF
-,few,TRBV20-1,CSASGRLGTEAFF
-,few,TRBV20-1,CSARRDGGEAFF
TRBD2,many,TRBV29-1,CRVSQTSGQYNEQFF